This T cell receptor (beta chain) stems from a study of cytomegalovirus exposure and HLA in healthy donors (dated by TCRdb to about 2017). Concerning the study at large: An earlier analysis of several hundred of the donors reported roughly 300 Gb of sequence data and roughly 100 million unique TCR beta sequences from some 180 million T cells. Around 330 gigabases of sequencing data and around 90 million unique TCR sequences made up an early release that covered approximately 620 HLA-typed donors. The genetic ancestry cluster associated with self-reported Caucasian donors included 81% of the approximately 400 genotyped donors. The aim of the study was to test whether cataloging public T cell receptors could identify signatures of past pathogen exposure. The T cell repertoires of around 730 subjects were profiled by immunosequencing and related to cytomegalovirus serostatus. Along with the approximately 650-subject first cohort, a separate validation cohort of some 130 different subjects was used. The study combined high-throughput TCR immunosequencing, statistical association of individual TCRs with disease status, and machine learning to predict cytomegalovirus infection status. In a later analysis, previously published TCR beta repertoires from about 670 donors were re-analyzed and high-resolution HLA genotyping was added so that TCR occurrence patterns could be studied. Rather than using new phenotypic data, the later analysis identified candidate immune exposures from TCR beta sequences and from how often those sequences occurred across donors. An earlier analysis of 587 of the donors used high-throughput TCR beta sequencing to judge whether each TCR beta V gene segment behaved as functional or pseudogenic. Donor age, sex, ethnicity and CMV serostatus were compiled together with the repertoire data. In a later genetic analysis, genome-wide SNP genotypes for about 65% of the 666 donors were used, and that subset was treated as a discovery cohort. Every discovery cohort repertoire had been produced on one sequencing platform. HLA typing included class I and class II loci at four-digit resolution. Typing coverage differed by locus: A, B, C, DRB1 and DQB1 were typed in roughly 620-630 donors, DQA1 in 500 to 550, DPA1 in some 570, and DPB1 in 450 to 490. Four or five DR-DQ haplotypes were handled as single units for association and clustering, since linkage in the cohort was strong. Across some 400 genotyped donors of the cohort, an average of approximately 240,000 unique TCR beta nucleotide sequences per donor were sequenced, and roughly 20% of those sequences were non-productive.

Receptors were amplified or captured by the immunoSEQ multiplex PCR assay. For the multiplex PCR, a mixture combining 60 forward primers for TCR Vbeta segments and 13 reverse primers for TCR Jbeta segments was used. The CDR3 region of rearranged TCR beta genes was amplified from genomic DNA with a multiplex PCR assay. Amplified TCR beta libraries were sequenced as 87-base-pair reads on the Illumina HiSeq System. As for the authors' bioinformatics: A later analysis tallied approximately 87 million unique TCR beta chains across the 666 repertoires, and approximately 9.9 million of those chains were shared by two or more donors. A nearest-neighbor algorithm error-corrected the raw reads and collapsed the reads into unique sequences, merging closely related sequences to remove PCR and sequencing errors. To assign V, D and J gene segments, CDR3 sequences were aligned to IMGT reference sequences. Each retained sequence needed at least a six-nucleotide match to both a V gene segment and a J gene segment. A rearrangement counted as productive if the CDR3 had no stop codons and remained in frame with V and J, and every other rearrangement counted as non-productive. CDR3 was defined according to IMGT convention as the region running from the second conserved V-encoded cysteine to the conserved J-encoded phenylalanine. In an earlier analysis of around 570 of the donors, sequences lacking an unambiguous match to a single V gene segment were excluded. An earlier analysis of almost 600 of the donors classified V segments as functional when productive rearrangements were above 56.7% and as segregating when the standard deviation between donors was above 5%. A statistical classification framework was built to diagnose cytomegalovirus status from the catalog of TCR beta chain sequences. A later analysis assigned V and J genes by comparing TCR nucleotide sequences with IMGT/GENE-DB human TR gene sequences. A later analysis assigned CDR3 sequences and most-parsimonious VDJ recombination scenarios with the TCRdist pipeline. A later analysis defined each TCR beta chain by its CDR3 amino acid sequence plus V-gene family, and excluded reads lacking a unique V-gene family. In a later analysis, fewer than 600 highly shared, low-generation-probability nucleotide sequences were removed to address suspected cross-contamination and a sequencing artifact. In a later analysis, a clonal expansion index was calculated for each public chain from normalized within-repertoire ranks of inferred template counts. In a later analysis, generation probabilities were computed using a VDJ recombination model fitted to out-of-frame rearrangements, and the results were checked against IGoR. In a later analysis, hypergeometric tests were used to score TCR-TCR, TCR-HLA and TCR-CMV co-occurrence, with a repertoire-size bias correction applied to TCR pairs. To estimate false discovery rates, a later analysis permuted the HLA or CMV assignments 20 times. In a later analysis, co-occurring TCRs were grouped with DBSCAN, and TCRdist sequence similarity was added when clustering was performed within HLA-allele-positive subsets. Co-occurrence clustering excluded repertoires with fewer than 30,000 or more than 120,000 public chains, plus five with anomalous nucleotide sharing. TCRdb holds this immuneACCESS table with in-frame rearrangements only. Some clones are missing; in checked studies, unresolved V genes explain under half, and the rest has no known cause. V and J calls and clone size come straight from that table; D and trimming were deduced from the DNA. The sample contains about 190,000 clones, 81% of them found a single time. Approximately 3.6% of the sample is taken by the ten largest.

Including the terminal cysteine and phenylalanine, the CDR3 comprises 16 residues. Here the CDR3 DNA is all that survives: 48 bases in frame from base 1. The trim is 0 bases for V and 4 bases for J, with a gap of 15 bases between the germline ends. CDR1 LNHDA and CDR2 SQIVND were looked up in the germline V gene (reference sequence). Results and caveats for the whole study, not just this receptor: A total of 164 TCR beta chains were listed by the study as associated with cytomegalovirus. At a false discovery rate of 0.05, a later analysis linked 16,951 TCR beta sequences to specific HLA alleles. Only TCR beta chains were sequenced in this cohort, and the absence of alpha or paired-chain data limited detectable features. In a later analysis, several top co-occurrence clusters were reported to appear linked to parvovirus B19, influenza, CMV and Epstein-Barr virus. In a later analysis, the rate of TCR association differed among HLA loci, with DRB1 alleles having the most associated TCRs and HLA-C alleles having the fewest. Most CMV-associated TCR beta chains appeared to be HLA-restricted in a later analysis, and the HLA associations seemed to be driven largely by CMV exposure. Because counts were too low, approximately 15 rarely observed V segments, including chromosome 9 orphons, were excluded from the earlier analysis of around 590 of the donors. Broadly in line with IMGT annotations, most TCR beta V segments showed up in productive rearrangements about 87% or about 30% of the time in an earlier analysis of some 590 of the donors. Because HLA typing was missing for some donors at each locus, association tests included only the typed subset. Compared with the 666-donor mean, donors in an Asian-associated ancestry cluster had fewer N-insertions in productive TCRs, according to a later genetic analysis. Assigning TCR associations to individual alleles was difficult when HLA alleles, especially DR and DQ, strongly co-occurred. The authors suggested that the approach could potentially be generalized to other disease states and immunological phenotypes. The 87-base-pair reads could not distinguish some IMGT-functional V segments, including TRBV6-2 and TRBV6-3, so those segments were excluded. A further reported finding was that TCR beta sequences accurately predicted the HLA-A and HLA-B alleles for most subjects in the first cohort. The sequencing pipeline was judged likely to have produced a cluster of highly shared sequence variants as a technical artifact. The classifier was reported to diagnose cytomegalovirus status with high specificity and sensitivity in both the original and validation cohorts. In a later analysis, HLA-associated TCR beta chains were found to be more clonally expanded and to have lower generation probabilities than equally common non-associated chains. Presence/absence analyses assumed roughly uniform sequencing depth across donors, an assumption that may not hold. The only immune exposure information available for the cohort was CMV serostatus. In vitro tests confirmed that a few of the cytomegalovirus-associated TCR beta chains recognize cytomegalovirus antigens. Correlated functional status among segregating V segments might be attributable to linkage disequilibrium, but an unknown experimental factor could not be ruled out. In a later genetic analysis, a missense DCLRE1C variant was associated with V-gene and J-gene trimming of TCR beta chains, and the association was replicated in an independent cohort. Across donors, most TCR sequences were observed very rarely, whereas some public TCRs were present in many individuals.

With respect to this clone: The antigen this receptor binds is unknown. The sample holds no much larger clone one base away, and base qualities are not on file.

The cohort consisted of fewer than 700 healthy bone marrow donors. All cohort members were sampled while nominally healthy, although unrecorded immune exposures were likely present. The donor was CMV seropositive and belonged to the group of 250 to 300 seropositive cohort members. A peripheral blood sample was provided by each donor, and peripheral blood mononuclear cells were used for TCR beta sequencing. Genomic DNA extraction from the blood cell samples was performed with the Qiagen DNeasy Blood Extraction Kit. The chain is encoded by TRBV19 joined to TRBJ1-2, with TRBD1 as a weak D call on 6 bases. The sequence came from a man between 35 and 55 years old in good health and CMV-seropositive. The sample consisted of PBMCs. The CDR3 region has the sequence CASSIEGGFPGYGYTF. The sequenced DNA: TGTGCCAGTAGTATAGAAGGGGGATTTCCTGGCTATGGCTACACCTTC.